This entry lists 14 T cell receptor beta chains sequenced from one sample in a study of post-analysis software for immune sequencing data. Study-wide results and caveats: The study found TRBV5-6, TRBV5-1 and TRBV20-1 among about 5 TRBV segments more frequent in patients than controls.

Their antigen targets remain unknown. Researchers reported that TCR beta cDNA libraries carried unique molecular identifiers. In TCRdb, the PCR reads were re-called with MiXCR into one record per CDR3 protein. The table records about 400,000 distinct CDR3 sequences, roughly 35% of them present only once. Sequencing was performed on blood. Source of these receptors: a girl aged 5-17 years with multiple sclerosis.

Of note for this clonotype: Here the CDR3 omits its conserved ending phenylalanine or tryptophan, so a read error is the likely source. No DNA is shown, since the ends of the CDR3 on it are uncertain; the CDR3 is the one TCRdb lists. This chain joins TRBV29-1 and TRBJ1-2; the table's D gene call, TRBD1, was not cross checked with the DNA. The CDR3 is 12 amino acids long, termini counted. Germline CDR1 and CDR2: SQVTM and ANQGSEA. The CDR3 sequence: CSGEQGGYGYTC.

The chain uses TRBV4-3 and TRBJ2-6; no definite D call. V lost 1 base to trimming and J lost 0 bases, with 10 bases between them. Germline loops: CDR1 LGHNA, CDR2 YSLEER. The CDR3 extends over 17 amino acids. This chain's CDR3 is CASSQAILTSGANVLTF. Here the CDR3 DNA reads TGCGCCAGCAGCCAAGCAATACTTACCTCTGGGGCCAACGTCCTGACTTTC.

In its sample, this clonotype was seen a few times. This rearrangement joins TRBV20-1 to TRBJ2-7; 8 positions match TRBD1. Germline V gene data show CDR1 as DFQATT and CDR2 as SNEGSKA (reference sequence). Trimming at V came to 6 bases and at J to 7 bases, leaving 11 bases not matched to a gene. This CDR3 contains 13 residues. CDR3 amino acids: CSAPDRAIGEQYF. The DNA of the CDR3 is TGCAGTGCCCCGGACAGGGCGATCGGTGAGCAGTACTTC.

The chain has TRBV4-1 and TRBJ2-7, with 10 bases aligning to TRBD1. The CDR3 sequence is 16 residues long. CDR1 and CDR2 from the germline V gene are MGHRA and YSYEKL. V dropped 1 base and J dropped 1; count of bases not matched to a gene: 4. CDR3 amino acids: CASSQGGQGLSYEQYF. The CDR3 nucleotides read TGCGCCAGCAGCCAAGGGGGACAGGGGCTGTCCTACGAGCAGTACTTC.

The chain joins TRBV7-2 to TRBJ2-5; 8 nucleotides align to TRBD2. The CDR3 is made up of 16 amino acids. Germline V gene data show CDR1 as SGHTA and CDR2 as FQGNSA. V trimming: 1 base; J trimming: 2 bases; junction bases outside the gene matches: 6. CDR3 region: CASSLGSGGGQETQYF. The CDR3 nucleotides are TGTGCCAGCAGCTTAGGAAGCGGGGGCGGGCAAGAGACCCAGTACTTC.

This clonotype was seen only a few times. The CDR3 protein is CASSETRGQGATIGYTF. DNA of the CDR3: TGTGCCAGCAGCGAAACGAGGGGACAGGGGGCCACTATTGGCTACACCTTC. The chain couples TRBV14 to TRBJ1-2, with TRBD1 identical over 12 bases. V shed 5 bases, J shed 7 bases, and the junction held 14 bases outside the gene matches. Germline V gene sequence: CDR1 SGHDN, CDR2 FVKESK. This CDR3 comprises 17 residues.

The chain joins TRBV29-1 to TRBJ2-1; D ambiguous. Deletions cut 6 bases from V and 8 bases from J, with 8 bases between. The CDR3 extends over 10 amino acids. CDR1 and CDR2 from the germline V gene are SQVTM and ANQGSEA. The CDR3 protein is CSVTPHEQFF. DNA of the CDR3: TGCAGCGTAACCCCCCATGAGCAGTTCTTC.

This clonotype was recorded only once. CDR3 in DNA: TGTGCCAGCAGCTTAAACAGGTACACTAGCGGGGGGATTCCCCACAATGAGCAGTTCTTC. Residues: CASSLNRYTSGGIPHNEQFF. V is TRBV7-3 and J is TRBJ2-1; 12 bases are shared with TRBD2. Per germline, CDR1 SGHTA and CDR2 FQGTGA. The CDR3 has 20 residues. The junction had 15 bases not matched to a gene; V was cut back by 1 base and J by 5 bases.

This clonotype was observed a handful of times. The chain combines TRBV27 with TRBJ1-1; the D is unclear. V lost 3 bases and J lost 8, with 13 bases in between. From germline, CDR1 is MNHEY and CDR2 SMNVEV (reference sequence). The CDR3 sequence is 13 residues long. The CDR3 DNA reads as TGTGCCAGCAGTTTGGTGGGGTACGGAGAAGCTTTCTTT. Its protein product is CASSLVGYGEAFF.

There are a few counts of this clonotype. The J gene is TRBJ2-5, the V gene TRBV7-4, with D possibly being TRBD1 or TRBD2 (6 bases each). The J call may be faulty, since TRBJ2-7 better matches the DNA end. Germline assignment: CDR1 SGHVT and CDR2 SQSDAQ. The CDR3 spans 13 residues. The CDR3: CASSLLGGHEQYF. In DNA form, the CDR3 reads TGTGCCAGCAGCTTACTTGGGGGGCACGAGCAGTACTTC.

CDR3 amino acids: CATSDLRRDTQYF. The CDR3 nucleotides are TGTGCCACCAGTGATTTACGCCGAGATACGCAGTATTTT. The chain is built from TRBV24-1 and TRBJ2-3; no clear D gene. Germline V gene data show CDR1 as KGHDR and CDR2 as SFDVKD. V was cut by 1 base and J by 5 bases, with 6 bases left in between. This CDR3 has 13 residues.

This clonotype was detected only a few times. The chain combines TRBV12-3 or TRBV12-4 with TRBJ2-1, with 9 bases matching TRBD1. V shed 3 bases, J shed 7 bases, and the junction held 10 bases outside the gene matches. CDR3 length: 16 amino acids. The CDR3 DNA reads as TGTGCCAGCAGTTTTACCGGGACAGGGACGCCAAATGAGCAGTTCTTC. Its translation is CASSFTGTGTPNEQFF.

V is TRBV12-3 or TRBV12-4 and J is TRBJ2-3; 12 bases align to TRBD2. This CDR3 spans 17 amino acids. Trimming cost V 5 bases and J 2 bases; bases outside gene matches: 8. Here the CDR3 reads CASSTRLAGDLTDTQYF. Here the CDR3 DNA reads TGTGCCAGCAGTACCAGACTAGCGGGGGACCTCACAGATACGCAGTATTTT.

This clonotype was recorded only once. The chain links TRBV12-3 or TRBV12-4 to TRBJ2-1; 8 nucleotides agree with TRBD2. Trimming removed 7 bases from V and 6 bases from J; junction bases left unmatched: 11. CDR3 length equals 15 residues. This CDR3 reads CASTGSGAHCNEQFF. In nucleotides, the CDR3 is TGTGCCAGCACCGGTAGCGGGGCCCACTGCAATGAGCAGTTCTTC.